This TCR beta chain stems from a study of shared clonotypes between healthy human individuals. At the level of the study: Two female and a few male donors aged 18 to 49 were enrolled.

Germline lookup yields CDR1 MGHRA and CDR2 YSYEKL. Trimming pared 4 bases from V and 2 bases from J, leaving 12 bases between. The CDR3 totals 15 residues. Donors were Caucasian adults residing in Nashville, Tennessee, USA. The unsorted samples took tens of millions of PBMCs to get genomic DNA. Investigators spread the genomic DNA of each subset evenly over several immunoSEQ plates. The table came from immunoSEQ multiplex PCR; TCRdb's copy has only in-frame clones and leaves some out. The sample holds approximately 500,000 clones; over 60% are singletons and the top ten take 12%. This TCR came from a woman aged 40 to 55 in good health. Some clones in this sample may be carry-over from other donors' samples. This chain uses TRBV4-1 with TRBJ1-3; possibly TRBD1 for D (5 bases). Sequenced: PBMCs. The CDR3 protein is CASSRSGTPGNTIYF. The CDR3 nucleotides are TGCGCCAGCAGCCGGTCCGGGACCCCTGGAAACACCATATATTTT.